This T cell receptor beta chain was identified in a study of blood T cell repertoires in COVID-19. Study details: Samples taken during acute and convalescent COVID-19 were collected in the United States, Italy and Spain. The cDNA or gDNA used as material had been derived from T cells, B-cell-depleted T cells, or PBMCs.

The CDR3 covers 14 residues. V was clipped by 6 bases and J by 5 bases; unmatched bases: 5. The germline V gene has CDR1 ENHRY and CDR2 SYGVKD. In the original analysis: Estimates of nucleated cell counts were drawn from the amplification of reference gene primers. Libraries were prepared by immunoSEQ multiplex PCR; TCRdb keeps only in-frame clonotypes and omits some of them. From that table come the V and J calls and clone size; the DNA was used to work out D and trimming. The sample has approximately 250,000 clones; around nine tenths are singletons. This clone was observed a handful of times. The chain carries TRBV10-3 and TRBJ2-1; 9 nucleotides line up with TRBD1. Sequencing was done on a sample of peripheral blood. The TCR sequence derives from a young man with active or convalescent COVID-19. CDR3 region: CAISGTGRDNEQFF. CDR3 DNA sequence: TGTGCCATCAGCGGGACAGGGAGAGACAATGAGCAGTTCTTC.